The T cell receptor (beta chain) described here comes from a study of cytomegalovirus exposure and HLA in healthy donors. The PCR ran on 60 Vbeta and 13 Jbeta primers. TCRdb's copy holds only in-frame clones and misses some; the assay was immunoSEQ multiplex PCR. The sample table sets out around 140,000 clones. Trimming removed 2 bases from V and 5 bases from J, with 9 bases in between. Germline values: CDR1 SGHRS, CDR2 YFSETQ. This CDR3 contains 13 residues. Sequenced sample: PBMCs. This clonotype originated in a woman aged 18 to 35 in good health and CMV-seronegative. This chain connects TRBV5-1 to TRBJ2-3; perhaps TRBD1 as D (5 bases). CDR3 sequence: CASSLQQGDTQYF. The CDR3 coding sequence is TGCGCCAGCAGCTTACAGCAGGGAGATACGCAGTATTTT. Full variable domain (remainder filled in from reference TRBV5-1 and TRBJ2-3): KAGVTQTPRYLIKTRGQQVTLSCSPISGHRSVSWYQQTPGQGLQFLFEYFSETQRNKGNFPGRFSGRQFSNSRSEMNVSTLELGDSALYLCASSLQQGDTQYFGPGTRLTVL.